Here is one T cell receptor beta chain with its context. The J segment lost 1 base and the V segment lost 5 bases, leaving 3 bases of the junction unmatched. CDR3 length: 14 residues. Germline loops: CDR1 SGHTA, CDR2 FQGTGA. The entry originates in a study of control samples from healthy donors and cancer patients. Sequencing used immunoSEQ multiplex PCR; TCRdb keeps in-frame clones, though not all of them. The sample includes roughly 120,000 clones, around 89% of them seen just once. The rearrangement joins TRBV7-3 to TRBJ2-3, with 7 nucleotides matching TRBD1. Sequenced input: blood. The TCR comes from a man between 35 and 55 years old in good health. CDR3 DNA: TGTGCCAGCAGCACCGGACAGGGCACAGATACGCAGTATTTT. It yields the protein CASSTGQGTDTQYF.